A single sample gave rise to the 22 T cell receptor beta chains below, sequenced in a study of blood T cell repertoires in COVID-19. The repertoire was sequenced with immunoSEQ multiplex PCR; TCRdb's copy has only in-frame clones and lacks some. The sample records about 74,000 clones, roughly 91% being singletons. Sequenced material: peripheral blood. These receptors were collected from a woman of 80 years or more with active or convalescent COVID-19.

The CDR3 DNA sequence: TGTGCCAGCAGCGCTACAGGGTCGGGGAATTATTCACCCCTCCACTTT. It specifies CASSATGSGNYSPLHF. The chain carries TRBV2 and TRBJ1-6; TRBD1 is a possible D gene (6 bases). Trimming took off 6 bases at V and 8 bases at J, with 20 bases between the two ends. Germline CDR1 SNHLY, CDR2 FYNNEI. The CDR3 is made up of 16 amino acids.

This clone was seen a single time. This chain links TRBV19 with TRBJ1-5, with D tentatively TRBD1 (5 bases). The CDR3 spans 15 residues. Germline CDR1 is LNHDA and CDR2 is SQIVND (reference sequence). Trimming cost V 3 bases and J 3 bases, with 12 bases left between them. CDR3 residues: CASSMGLFTNQPQHF. The CDR3 DNA reads as TGTGCCAGTAGTATGGGACTGTTCACCAATCAGCCCCAGCATTTT.

The rearrangement uses TRBV7-3 and TRBJ2-3; possibly TRBD2 for D (5 bases). The germline CDR1 and CDR2 sequences are SGHTA and FQGTGA. The V and J ends lost 4 bases and 4 bases respectively, with 12 bases between them. The CDR3 loop spans 14 amino acids. CDR3 sequence reads: CASSSGMVADTQYF. The CDR3 bases are TGTGCCAGCAGCTCCGGGATGGTAGCAGATACGCAGTATTTT.

The CDR3 reads CASSVDRGGHYGYTF. The CDR3 DNA follows: TGTGCCAGTAGTGTCGACAGGGGAGGGCACTATGGCTACACCTTC. The gene calls are TRBV19 and TRBJ1-2; 8 bases agree with TRBD1. The V and J ends lost 5 bases and 3 bases, in that order; junction bases with no gene match: 8. Germline V gene lookup returns CDR1 LNHDA and CDR2 SQIVND (reference sequence). This CDR3 is built from 15 residues.

This sequence joins TRBV3-1 (or the pseudogene TRBV3-2) and TRBJ2-1; 11 nucleotides align to TRBD2. Germline CDR1 is LGHDT and CDR2 is YNNKEL (reference sequence). This CDR3 is 18 amino acids long. The V gene end was trimmed by 1 base and the J gene end by 0 bases; junction bases not matched to a gene: 5. As DNA, the CDR3 is TGTGCCAGCAGCCAAGTCCTAGCGGGGGGCCCCTCCTACAATGAGCAGTTCTTC. Translation: CASSQVLAGGPSYNEQFF.

This rearrangement joins TRBV11-2 to TRBJ2-3; possible D gene TRBD2, 7 bases. This CDR3 region has 16 residues. Germline CDR1 SGHAT, CDR2 FQNNGV. V was clipped by 2 bases and J by 2 bases, with 14 bases between them. The CDR3 nucleotides are TGTGCCAGCAGCTTAAATGGGCGGGGGCCCACAGATACGCAGTATTTT. Amino acid sequence: CASSLNGRGPTDTQYF.

V is TRBV7-2 and J is TRBJ2-5, with D possibly matching TRBD2 (5 bases). V was shortened by 5 bases and J by 3 bases, with 13 bases between the two germline ends. Germline values: CDR1 SGHTA, CDR2 FQGNSA. The CDR3 contains 14 residues. The CDR3 region is CASSPSRAKETQYF. CDR3 sequence (DNA): TGTGCCAGCAGCCCTAGCCGAGCAAAAGAGACCCAGTACTTC.

The chain joins TRBV7-2 to TRBJ2-5; D unclear. The CDR3 has 14 amino acids. Trimming cost V 8 bases and J 0 bases, with 13 bases left between them. Germline assignment: CDR1 SGHTA and CDR2 FQGNSA. This CDR3 reads CASGPSWDQETQYF. CDR3 in DNA: TGTGCCAGCGGGCCTTCCTGGGACCAAGAGACCCAGTACTTC.

The chain recombines TRBV4-3 with TRBJ1-4; D might be TRBD1 (5 bases). The germline V gene has CDR1 LGHNA and CDR2 YSLEER. CDR3 length: 15 amino acids. Between the trimmed V and J ends, which lost 1 base and 0 bases, there was a span of 6 bases. The CDR3 protein is CASSQGQSTNEKLFF. CDR3 DNA sequence: TGCGCCAGCAGCCAAGGACAGTCAACTAATGAAAAACTGTTTTTT.

The chain couples TRBV30 to TRBJ2-7; 13 bases align to TRBD2. This CDR3 spans 16 amino acids. Per germline, CDR1 GTSNPN and CDR2 SVGIG (reference sequence). With 2 bases clipped from V and 2 bases from J, the junction kept 6 bases outside the gene matches. CDR3 protein: CAWSRGLAGLTYEQYF. CDR3 in DNA: TGTGCCTGGAGTAGGGGACTAGCGGGGCTTACCTACGAGCAGTACTTC. Full variable domain (remainder filled in from reference TRBV30 and TRBJ2-7): SQTIHQWPATLVQPVGSPLSLECTVEGTSNPNLYWYRQAAGRGLQLLFYSVGIGQISSEVPQNLSASRPQDRQFILSSKKLLLSDSGFYLCAWSRGLAGLTYEQYFGPGTRLTVT.

The chain has TRBV2 and TRBJ2-1, with 13 positions matching TRBD2. The germline V gene has CDR1 SNHLY and CDR2 FYNNEI. This CDR3 has 17 residues. Trimming at V came to 5 bases and at J to 2 bases, leaving 6 bases not matched to a gene. Here the CDR3 DNA reads TGTGCCAGCAGTCAGAATGGACTAGCGGGGGCCTACAATGAGCAGTTCTTC. Its protein is CASSQNGLAGAYNEQFF.

The chain employs TRBV3-1 (or the pseudogene TRBV3-2) and TRBJ1-1; D possibly corresponds to TRBD1 (5 bases). The CDR3 is 12 amino acids. V lost 6 bases to trimming and J lost 3 bases, with 8 bases between them. The germline CDR1 and CDR2 sequences are LGHDT and YNNKEL (reference sequence). The CDR3 reads CASRGGDTEAFF. The CDR3 region has the DNA TGTGCCAGCAGGGGGGGTGACACTGAAGCTTTCTTT.

The chain is built from TRBV11-3 and TRBJ2-1; 10 nucleotides line up with TRBD2. This CDR3 comprises 14 residues. Germline CDR1 reads SGHNT; CDR2 reads YENEEA. V dropped 5 bases and J dropped 8; count of bases not matched to a gene: 6. The CDR3 region has the DNA TGTGCCAGCAGCAGCGGGGGGGCCGTGGATGAGCAGTTCTTC. Its protein is CASSSGGAVDEQFF.

This clone is a singleton in its sample. The chain joins TRBV21-1 to TRBJ2-7; the D call of TRBD1 is as the table states it, not checked on the DNA. TRBV21-1 is reported as a pseudogene. The CDR3 is made up of 15 amino acids. CDR3 sequence: CASSKEDRGLGEQYF. In nucleotides, the CDR3 is TGTGCCAGCAGCAAGGAAGACAGGGGGCTCGGCGAGCAGTACTTC.

The chain joins TRBV4-3 to TRBJ2-3; D may be TRBD2 (5 bases). CDR1 and CDR2 (germline): LGHNA, YSLEER. Trimming took off 6 bases at V and 0 bases at J, with 16 bases between the two ends. This CDR3 spans 16 amino acids. The CDR3 loop reads CASSRSGRTSTDTQYF. CDR3 DNA sequence: TGCGCCAGCAGTCGCTCGGGTCGGACTAGCACAGATACGCAGTATTTT.

CDR3 nucleotide sequence: TGTGCCAGCACCACTACCTCAGAAGGGGCATTACAGCCCCAGCATTTT. Translation: CASTTTSEGALQPQHF. The J gene is TRBJ1-5, the V gene TRBV6-6; TRBD1 is a possible D gene (5 bases). V was cut by 7 bases and J by 7 bases, with 23 bases left in between. This CDR3 spans 16 amino acids. The germline V gene encodes CDR1 MNHNY and CDR2 SVGAGI (reference sequence).

The chain uses TRBV18 and TRBJ2-5; D is ambiguous. V was clipped by 3 bases and J by 0 bases, with 5 bases between them. Per the germline V gene, CDR1 is KGHSH and CDR2 is LQKENI. CDR3 length: 13 residues. CDR3 loop: CASSPEYQETQYF. In nucleotides, the CDR3 is TGTGCCAGCTCACCGGAGTACCAAGAGACCCAGTACTTC.

The rearrangement links TRBV3-1 (or the pseudogene TRBV3-2) to TRBJ1-5; TRBD1 aligns across 9 bases. The V and J ends lost 4 bases and 4 bases, in that order; junction bases with no gene match: 11. The CDR3 spans 17 residues. Germline CDR1 LGHDT, CDR2 YNNKEL (reference sequence). CDR3 bases: TGTGCCAGCAGCCGCGGGACAGGGTTTGGACTAAATCAGCCCCAGCATTTT. Protein: CASSRGTGFGLNQPQHF.

The chain carries TRBV5-4 and TRBJ1-1, with a tentative D call TRBD1 (5 bases). The CDR3 spans 16 residues. Trimming pared 3 bases from V and 4 bases from J, leaving 19 bases between. CDR1 is SGHNT, CDR2 YYREEE, per germline (reference sequence). Here the CDR3 reads CASSSGRGRAATEAFF. Here the CDR3 DNA reads TGTGCCAGCAGCTCGGGGAGGGGTCGAGCAGCCACTGAAGCTTTCTTT.

This clone has more than one count but fewer than ten. The V and J genes are TRBV6-5 and TRBJ2-2; 9 bases are a match to TRBD2. The CDR3 runs 16 residues. Germline-derived CDR1 and CDR2 are MNHEY and SVGAGI. V trimming: 2 bases; J trimming: 4 bases; junction bases outside the gene matches: 5. CDR3 region: CASSYGAGGSTGELFF. In DNA, the CDR3 is TGTGCCAGCAGTTACGGAGCGGGGGGCAGCACCGGGGAGCTGTTTTTT.

The chain links TRBV5-6 to TRBJ2-2; 9 bases map to TRBD1. Germline trimming cut 5 bases from V and 6 bases from J; bases unmatched to any gene: 5. CDR3 length: 14 residues. Germline CDR1 SGHDT, CDR2 YYEEEE. The CDR3, as DNA: TGTGCCAGCAGAATGACAGGGGGGGCCGGGGAGCTGTTTTTT. Protein sequence: CASRMTGGAGELFF.

The chain uses TRBV6-5 and TRBJ1-2; tentatively, D is TRBD1 (6 bases). The CDR3 sequence is 13 residues long. V was shortened by 7 bases and J by 8 bases, with 17 bases between the two germline ends. CDR1 MNHEY and CDR2 SVGAGI come from the germline V gene. CDR3 sequence (DNA): TGTGCCAGCATCTCAGGGGAGTTTAGCGGCTACACCTTC. Protein product: CASISGEFSGYTF.